This paragraph reports one T cell receptor beta chain. Its antigen remains unidentified. Researchers ran the PCR with 60 Vbeta and 13 Jbeta primers. The repertoire was sequenced with immunoSEQ multiplex PCR; TCRdb's copy has only in-frame clones and lacks some. The sample records 65,000 to 90,000 clones, just under 80% being singletons. The sample is drawn from a study of cytomegalovirus exposure and HLA in healthy donors. Study-level background: Roughly 85 million unique TCRs from HLA-typed donors were held in an early release of data. Study observations and caveats: Presence/absence comparisons presumed near-even sequencing depth among donors.

What was sequenced was PBMCs. This TCR was sampled from a woman aged 35 to 49 in good health and CMV-seropositive.

The CDR3 spells CASSFSGSTIYF. DNA of the CDR3: TGTGCCAGCAGCTTTTCAGGCAGTACCATATATTTT. The chain links TRBV7-2 to TRBJ1-3; D gene ambiguous. Germline V gives CDR1 SGHTA, CDR2 FQGNSA. V shed 3 bases and J shed 10 bases, with 10 bases lying between them. CDR3 length: 12 residues.